The entry below gives a single T cell receptor (beta chain) sequence along with its context. The data stem from a study of T cell changes during pregnancy in multiple sclerosis. Some clones are missing from TCRdb's copy, which holds only in-frame ones; the method was immunoSEQ multiplex PCR. The sample carries over 75,000 clones, 92% recorded once. The sample consisted of peripheral blood, taken in the first trimester of pregnancy. The clonotype was recovered from a female donor with multiple sclerosis, enrolled in a pregnancy study.

The CDR3 spells CASSQPKGVSYEQYF. CDR3 coding DNA: TGCGCCAGCAGCCAGCCCAAGGGGGTATCCTACGAGCAGTACTTC. The V call is TRBV4-1, the J call TRBJ2-7; weak D call: TRBD1 (6 bases). This CDR3 is 15 amino acids long. Trimming took off 3 bases at V and 1 base at J, with 13 bases between the two ends. CDR1 MGHRA and CDR2 YSYEKL come from the germline V gene.